The 25 T cell receptor beta chains given below trace back to one sample, sequenced in a study of control samples from healthy donors and cancer patients (dated by TCRdb to the early 2020s). Receptor amplification or capture employed the immunoSEQ multiplex PCR assay. TCRdb retrieved this table from immuneACCESS and kept in-frame rearrangements only. Not all clones are present; in checked studies, unresolved V genes account for under half, and no reason is known for the remainder. The sample table records 35,000 to 45,000 clones; roughly 80% of these occur just once. The ten largest clones take up 45% to 50% of the sample. The sample was blood. These receptors came from a man in his sixties in good health.

This CDR3 reads CASSLIQDQPQHF. For the CDR3, the DNA is TGTGCCAGCAGTCTAATACAGGATCAGCCCCAGCATTTT. V is TRBV27 and J is TRBJ1-5; D is perhaps TRBD1 (5 bases). V lost 5 bases and J 5 bases, leaving 10 bases between the germline ends. CDR1 MNHEY and CDR2 SMNVEV come from the germline V gene (reference sequence). CDR3 length: 13 residues.

The rearrangement uses TRBV5-6 and TRBJ2-2; no clear D. Trimming took off 0 bases at V and 5 bases at J, with 8 bases between the two ends. Germline lookup yields CDR1 SGHDT and CDR2 YYEEEE. This CDR3 spans 14 amino acids. The CDR3 spells CASSLAPRTGELFF. The CDR3 DNA is TGTGCCAGCAGCTTGGCCCCAAGAACCGGGGAGCTGTTTTTT.

This clone was counted a few times. V gene TRBV12-3 or TRBV12-4 combines with J gene TRBJ2-7; the D gene is possibly TRBD1 (5 bases). The V end was cut by 3 bases, the J end by 2 bases, with 8 bases between. The CDR3 has 13 residues. The DNA of the CDR3 is TGTGCCAGCAGTTTGGGGCTTACCTACGAGCAGTACTTC. Its protein product is CASSLGLTYEQYF.

The rearrangement joins TRBV7-2 to TRBJ2-5; TRBD1 matches 8 bases. Germline CDR1 SGHTA, CDR2 FQGNSA. The CDR3 spans 16 residues. The ends lost 3 bases at V and 5 bases at J; junction bases unmatched: 11. This CDR3 reads CASSLASGTGQETQYF. As DNA, the CDR3 is TGTGCCAGCAGCTTGGCCTCCGGGACAGGCCAGGAGACCCAGTACTTC.

J is TRBJ2-7 and V is TRBV6-4; D could derive from TRBD1 or TRBD2 (5 bases each). The ends were cut back, 6 bases at V and 6 bases at J, with 12 bases in the middle. Germline V gene sequence: CDR1 MRHNA, CDR2 SNTAGT. This CDR3 is 12 amino acids long. The CDR3, as DNA: TGTGCCAGCAGCGCCGTGGGACGCGAGCAGTACTTC. Translating it yields CASSAVGREQYF.

The chain recombines TRBV9 with TRBJ2-5, with 8 bases aligning to TRBD2. This CDR3 comprises 16 residues. CDR1 is SGDLS and CDR2 is YYNGEE in the germline V gene. J was trimmed by 5 bases and V by 0 bases; bases with no gene match: 9. The CDR3 region has the DNA TGTGCCAGCAGCGTAGGGAGCGGGAGTGTCTATGAGACCCAGTACTTC. It encodes CASSVGSGSVYETQYF.

This chain uses TRBV9 with TRBJ2-3; no definite D call. Trimming removed 7 bases from V and 5 bases from J, with 8 bases in between. From germline, CDR1 is SGDLS and CDR2 YYNGEE. The CDR3 covers 11 residues. CDR3 DNA: TGTGCCAGCGCTGTCGGAGATACGCAGTATTTT. Its protein is CASAVGDTQYF.

The chain has TRBV28 and TRBJ1-2; no clear D gene. This CDR3 contains 13 residues. CDR1 MDHEN and CDR2 SYDVKM come from the germline V gene. V was cut by 3 bases and J by 7 bases, with 12 bases left in between. CDR3 nucleotide sequence: TGTGCCAGCAGTTTGCCACGTGGGCGTGGCTACACCTTC. As protein: CASSLPRGRGYTF.

V gene TRBV30 combines with J gene TRBJ2-1, with D hard to call. V shed 4 bases and J shed 0 bases, with 10 bases lying between them. The CDR3 contains 14 residues. Germline V gives CDR1 GTSNPN, CDR2 SVGIG (reference sequence). The CDR3 here is CAWIPPSSYNEQFF. The CDR3 coding sequence is TGTGCCTGGATTCCACCCAGCTCCTACAATGAGCAGTTCTTC.

J is TRBJ2-7 and V is TRBV13; TRBD1 matches at 10 bases. Germline V gene sequence: CDR1 PRHDT, CDR2 FYEKMQ (reference sequence). V dropped 1 base and J dropped 5; count of bases not matched to a gene: 8. The CDR3 runs 16 residues. The CDR3 loop reads CASSLAPGQGMHEQYF. CDR3 DNA sequence: TGTGCCAGCAGCTTAGCTCCGGGACAGGGGATGCACGAGCAGTACTTC.

V and J are TRBV5-1 and TRBJ1-1; no clear D gene. The V gene lost 8 bases and the J gene lost 2 bases, with 16 bases spanning the gap. CDR1 and CDR2 from the germline V gene are SGHRS and YFSETQ. This CDR3 has 14 residues. The CDR3 loop is CASREGGSNTEAFF. The CDR3 DNA sequence: TGCGCCAGTAGAGAGGGAGGGTCTAACACTGAAGCTTTCTTT.

This clone was counted only a few times. The chain recombines TRBV2 with TRBJ2-4; D may correspond to TRBD1 or TRBD2 (5 bases each). V lost 7 bases to trimming and J lost 7 bases, with 14 bases between them. Germline loops: CDR1 SNHLY, CDR2 FYNNEI. The CDR3 runs 13 residues. The CDR3 sequence is CASTHARENIQYF. CDR3 DNA: TGTGCCAGCACCCACGCCAGGGAGAACATTCAGTACTTC.

This clone was counted between two and nine times. The chain links TRBV24-1 to TRBJ2-1, with 15 bases aligning to TRBD2. This CDR3 contains 17 residues. V lost 3 bases to trimming and J lost 2 bases; unmatched junction nucleotides: 1. Per germline, CDR1 KGHDR and CDR2 SFDVKD. In nucleotides, the CDR3 is TGTGCCACCAGTGATGGGACTAGCGGGGGGACCTACAATGAGCAGTTCTTC. Translating gives CATSDGTSGGTYNEQFF.

This chain links TRBV5-8 with TRBJ2-3; D may correspond to TRBD1 or TRBD2 (5 bases each). CDR3 length: 16 amino acids. Trimming removed 0 bases from V and 6 bases from J, with 17 bases in between. Germline loops: CDR1 SGHTS, CDR2 YDEGEE. CDR3 bases: TGTGCCAGCAGCTTGGGAGGGACGGCCTTGGTTGATACGCAGTATTTT. Translation: CASSLGGTALVDTQYF.

The rearrangement links TRBV7-3 to TRBJ2-6; perhaps TRBD1 as D (6 bases). This CDR3 spans 14 amino acids. Germline assignment: CDR1 SGHTA and CDR2 FQGTGA. V was cut by 3 bases and J by 4 bases, with 7 bases left in between. DNA of the CDR3: TGTGCCAGCAGCTTGGGGACAGGGGCCAACGTCCTGACTTTC. It specifies CASSLGTGANVLTF.

V usage is TRBV4-1 and J usage is TRBJ1-5; TRBD1 aligns across 8 bases. This CDR3 has 14 residues. V was clipped by 3 bases and J by 7 bases; unmatched bases: 5. Germline lookup yields CDR1 MGHRA and CDR2 YSYEKL. The chain's CDR3 is CASSHGQGGQPQHF. CDR3 nucleotide sequence: TGCGCCAGCAGCCATGGACAGGGTGGCCAGCCCCAGCATTTT.

The V gene is TRBV7-8, the J gene TRBJ1-2; TRBD1 aligns across 7 bases. CDR3 length equals 17 residues. V dropped 6 bases and J dropped 4; count of bases not matched to a gene: 17. Germline V CDR1 and CDR2: SGHVS, FQNEAQ. The CDR3: CASSRVGTDAPSYGYTF. CDR3 sequence (DNA): TGTGCCAGCAGTCGCGTCGGGACAGACGCCCCAAGCTATGGCTACACCTTC. The variable domain in full, with the rest retrieved from reference TRBV7-8 and TRBJ1-2, is GAGVSQSPRYKVAKRGQDVALRCDPISGHVSLFWYQQALGQGPEFLTYFQNEAQLDKSGLPSDRFFAERPEGSVSTLKIQRTQQEDSAVYLCASSRVGTDAPSYGYTFGSGTRLTVV.

The chain carries TRBV4-3 and TRBJ2-6; unclear D gene. Germline CDR1 LGHNA, CDR2 YSLEER. V was cut by 1 base and J by 0 bases, with 7 bases left in between. CDR3 length: 16 residues. CDR3 nucleotide sequence: TGCGCCAGCAGCCAAGGCGCTACCTCTGGGGCCAACGTCCTGACTTTC. Its protein product is CASSQGATSGANVLTF.

Notes on this clone: One end of the junction fails to match germline, which may point to a read error. This rearrangement joins TRBV4-3 to TRBJ1-1, with D perhaps TRBD1 (6 bases). Germline lookup yields CDR1 LGHNA and CDR2 YSLEER. This CDR3 has 14 residues. The CDR3 nucleotides are TGCGCCACCAGCCGACAGGTCCGGAACACTGAAGCTTTCTTT. This gives the protein CATSRQVRNTEAFF.

This clone was detected only once. The chain is built from TRBV2 and TRBJ2-7; D is possibly TRBD1 (5 bases). Trimming cost V 2 bases and J 2 bases, with 13 bases left between them. The CDR3 length is 15 residues. Germline CDR1 is SNHLY and CDR2 is FYNNEI. The CDR3 loop is CASSENRGVTYEQYF. CDR3 in DNA: TGTGCCAGCAGTGAAAATAGGGGTGTTACCTACGAGCAGTACTTC.

This CDR3 is CASRPRATNTEAFF. CDR3 DNA: TGTGCCAGCAGACCCCGGGCAACGAACACTGAAGCTTTCTTT. V usage is TRBV27 and J usage is TRBJ1-1; D is undetermined. Germline V gene sequence: CDR1 MNHEY, CDR2 SMNVEV (reference sequence). Trimming left V 6 bases short and J 1 base short, with 12 bases between. The CDR3 is 14 residues long.

This chain uses TRBV28 with TRBJ2-7; TRBD2 aligns across 8 bases. The V gene end was trimmed by 10 bases and the J gene end by 4 bases; junction bases not matched to a gene: 9. Germline loops: CDR1 MDHEN, CDR2 SYDVKM. This CDR3 is built from 13 residues. The CDR3 loop is CAIARGGAYEQYF. The CDR3, as DNA: TGTGCCATCGCACGGGGGGGGGCGTACGAGCAGTACTTC.

The chain uses TRBV10-3 and TRBJ2-7; 8 nucleotides match TRBD1. CDR3 length equals 14 residues. Per the germline V gene, CDR1 is ENHRY and CDR2 is SYGVKD. V gave up 6 bases and J gave up 2 bases; unmatched junction bases: 6. CDR3 DNA: TGTGCCATCAGATCAGACAGGGGACCCTACGAGCAGTACTTC. Its protein product is CAIRSDRGPYEQYF.

CDR3 nucleotide sequence: TGCGCCAGCAGCCATTTGGGACTAGCTAACACCGGGGAGCTGTTTTTT. Protein product: CASSHLGLANTGELFF. The chain recombines TRBV4-1 with TRBJ2-2; TRBD2 matches at 9 bases. The V gene end was trimmed by 3 bases and the J gene end by 2 bases; junction bases not matched to a gene: 4. The V gene's germline CDR1 is MGHRA and CDR2 YSYEKL. The CDR3 loop spans 16 amino acids.

The rearrangement joins TRBV5-1 to TRBJ1-3; D not certain. The V gene lost 5 bases and the J gene lost 0 bases, with 9 bases spanning the gap. The CDR3 loop spans 14 amino acids. Germline V gives CDR1 SGHRS, CDR2 YFSETQ. The DNA of the CDR3 is TGCGCCAGCAGATCGTCCCTCTCTGGAAACACCATATATTTT. It codes for CASRSSLSGNTIYF.